The 26 T cell receptor beta chains in this list originate from one sample, sequenced in a study of glioma-infiltrating T cells after dendritic cell vaccination. TCRdb's copy holds only in-frame clones and misses some; the assay was immunoSEQ multiplex PCR. The sample consists of tens of thousands of clones, around 80% of them appearing once. Sequenced here: blood, sampled before dendritic cell vaccination. The receptor set was obtained from a human donor with glioblastoma.

The gene calls are TRBV27 and TRBJ1-3; tentative D call: TRBD1 (6 bases). The CDR3 extends over 14 amino acids. Deletions cut 3 bases from V and 6 bases from J, with 12 bases between. CDR1 is MNHEY and CDR2 is SMNVEV in the germline V gene (reference sequence). The CDR3 sequence is CASSFRGGLNTIYF. For the CDR3, the DNA is TGTGCCAGCAGTTTCCGAGGGGGATTAAACACCATATATTTT.

The chain recombines TRBV9 with TRBJ2-6; 9 bases agree with TRBD1. The CDR3 loop spans 18 amino acids. The trim removed 3 bases at V and 1 base at J, leaving 8 bases unmatched. The germline gives CDR1 SGDLS, CDR2 YYNGEE. The CDR3 loop reads CASSGTGQGSSGANVLTF. CDR3 in DNA: TGTGCCAGCAGCGGGACGGGACAGGGAAGTTCTGGGGCCAACGTCCTGACTTTC.

The genes are TRBV15 and TRBJ2-5; D is possibly TRBD2 (5 bases). V was cut by 0 bases and J by 5 bases, with 10 bases left in between. The CDR3 consists of 14 residues. In germline, CDR1 is LNHNV, CDR2 YYDKDF (reference sequence). CDR3 in DNA: TGTGCCACCAGCAGAGATCGGGGTCCGGAGACCCAGTACTTC. Protein: CATSRDRGPETQYF.

The chain recombines TRBV5-4 with TRBJ2-1; 7 bases agree with TRBD1. V lost 0 bases to trimming and J lost 2 bases; unmatched junction nucleotides: 2. CDR3 length equals 15 residues. Looked up from germline, CDR1 is SGHNT and CDR2 is YYREEE (reference sequence). CDR3 sequence reads: CASSLAQGAYNEQFF. CDR3 nucleotides: TGTGCCAGCAGCTTGGCCCAGGGGGCCTACAATGAGCAGTTCTTC.

J is TRBJ2-7 and V is TRBV29-1, with unresolved D. CDR3 length: 11 amino acids. Germline CDR1 reads SQVTM; CDR2 reads ANQGSEA. V was shortened by 3 bases and J by 6 bases, with 9 bases between the two germline ends. In nucleotides, the CDR3 is TGCAGCGTTGACCCCCCCCGCGAGCAGTACTTC. This sequence encodes CSVDPPREQYF.

The rearrangement joins TRBV28 to TRBJ1-4; D might be TRBD1 (6 bases). This CDR3 has 14 residues. Germline lookup yields CDR1 MDHEN and CDR2 SYDVKM. V lost 7 bases and J 7 bases, leaving 16 bases between the germline ends. The CDR3 region has the DNA TGTGCCAGCAACAGTCAGGGGCCGGGTGAAAAACTGTTTTTT. This sequence encodes CASNSQGPGEKLFF.

This rearrangement joins TRBV19 to TRBJ1-2; a possible D gene is TRBD1 (5 bases). Between the trimmed V and J ends, which lost 1 base and 2 bases, there was a span of 8 bases. Germline V gene lookup returns CDR1 LNHDA and CDR2 SQIVND (reference sequence). This CDR3 comprises 14 residues. The CDR3 DNA reads TGTGCCAGTAGTATAGCAAACAGGAACTATGGCTACACCTTC. The encoded protein is CASSIANRNYGYTF.

The CDR3 loop is CASSSTSGRGEQFF. DNA of the CDR3: TGTGCCAGTAGCTCGACTAGCGGGAGAGGGGAGCAGTTCTTC. V usage is TRBV19 and J usage is TRBJ2-1, with TRBD2 matching 12 bases. This CDR3 region has 14 residues. Trimming removed 6 bases from V and 10 bases from J; junction bases left unmatched: 7. Germline CDR1 LNHDA, CDR2 SQIVND (reference sequence). The full variable domain, with the rest looked up from reference TRBV19 and TRBJ2-1, is DGGITQSPKYLFRKEGQNVTLSCEQNLNHDAMYWYRQDPGQGLRLIYYSQIVNDFQKGDIAEGYSVSREKKESFPLTVTSAQKNPTAFYLCASSSTSGRGEQFFGPGTRLTVL.

The chain uses TRBV14 and TRBJ2-1; 9 nucleotides align to TRBD1. Germline V lookup: CDR1 SGHDN, CDR2 FVKESK. J gave up 0 bases and V 4 bases, and 10 bases lay outside the gene matches. The CDR3 covers 18 residues. CDR3 coding DNA: TGTGCCAGCAGCCGACTCCGGGACAGGGTACTCTCCTACAATGAGCAGTTCTTC. It encodes CASSRLRDRVLSYNEQFF.

V is TRBV5-4 and J is TRBJ2-7; weak D call: TRBD2 (5 bases). The CDR3 covers 14 residues. The V end was cut by 0 bases, the J end by 2 bases, with 9 bases between. Germline V CDR1 and CDR2: SGHNT, YYREEE (reference sequence). CDR3 region: CASSLGGLPYEQYF. The CDR3 DNA sequence: TGTGCCAGCAGCTTGGGAGGACTCCCCTACGAGCAGTACTTC.

The chain joins TRBV5-4 to TRBJ1-1, with D uncertain. V lost 4 bases to trimming and J lost 0 bases, with 13 bases between them. Germline V lookup: CDR1 SGHNT, CDR2 YYREEE (reference sequence). The CDR3 runs to 15 residues. CDR3: CASSRGASLNTEAFF. The CDR3 DNA reads TGTGCCAGCAGCCGGGGAGCTTCTTTGAACACTGAAGCTTTCTTT.

The chain carries TRBV7-8 and TRBJ2-7; 10 bases align to TRBD1. CDR1 SGHVS and CDR2 FQNEAQ come from the germline V gene. The V and J ends lost 0 bases and 4 bases, in that order; junction bases with no gene match: 3. This CDR3 region has 15 residues. The CDR3 is CASSLAGGQGYEQYV. The CDR3 bases are TGTGCCAGCAGCTTAGCGGGGGGACAGGGGTACGAGCAGTACGTC.

The J gene is TRBJ1-1, the V gene TRBV5-6, with TRBD1 identical over 8 bases. The junction had 5 bases not matched to a gene; V was cut back by 4 bases and J by 0 bases. The germline V gene encodes CDR1 SGHDT and CDR2 YYEEEE. This CDR3 region has 15 residues. The CDR3 DNA reads as TGTGCCAGCAGCATCCGGGACAGGCTGAACACTGAAGCTTTCTTT. Its translation: CASSIRDRLNTEAFF.

The chain recombines TRBV6-5 with TRBJ2-7, with D possibly being TRBD1 (5 bases). The CDR3 runs 14 residues. CDR1 MNHEY and CDR2 SVGAGI come from the germline V gene. V was trimmed by 5 bases and J by 3 bases, leaving 14 bases between them. CDR3 DNA: TGTGCCAGCAGTGATTCGACAGCCGGCTACGAGCAGTACTTC. It specifies CASSDSTAGYEQYF.

The chain carries TRBV18 and TRBJ1-5; D gene unclear. CDR1 is KGHSH and CDR2 is LQKENI in the germline V gene. V was shortened by 3 bases and J by 3 bases, with 12 bases between the two germline ends. The CDR3 sequence is 15 residues long. As DNA, the CDR3 is TGTGCCAGCTCACCGTCGGGTCAGATCAATCAGCCCCAGCATTTT. Protein: CASSPSGQINQPQHF.

V is TRBV5-6 and J is TRBJ1-2; possibly TRBD1 for D (6 bases). Germline V gene sequence: CDR1 SGHDT, CDR2 YYEEEE. This CDR3 has 14 residues. V dropped 4 bases and J dropped 4 bases, with 14 bases sitting between them. CDR3 protein: CASSREGQTYGYTF. In nucleotides, the CDR3 is TGTGCCAGCAGCAGAGAAGGACAGACCTATGGCTACACCTTC.

The gene calls are TRBV5-1 and TRBJ2-2; 7 nucleotides match TRBD1. The ends lost 0 bases at V and 3 bases at J; junction bases unmatched: 2. The CDR3 covers 15 residues. Germline CDR1 SGHRS, CDR2 YFSETQ. In nucleotides, the CDR3 is TGCGCCAGCAGCTTGGGACAGGGTGACACCGGGGAGCTGTTTTTT. As protein: CASSLGQGDTGELFF.

The rearrangement links TRBV29-1 to TRBJ2-1; a weak D match, TRBD1 (6 bases). Trimming removed 6 bases from V and 7 bases from J, with 13 bases in between. Germline V gene data show CDR1 as SQVTM and CDR2 as ANQGSEA. The CDR3 contains 12 residues. CDR3 DNA sequence: TGCAGCGTAGATCTACAGGGAAATGAGCAGTTCTTC. Residues: CSVDLQGNEQFF.

The rearrangement uses TRBV7-9 and TRBJ1-1, with a tentative D call TRBD1 (5 bases). Trimming shortened V by 1 base and J by 6 bases, and 9 bases separated the two germline ends. The germline V gene has CDR1 SEHNR and CDR2 FQNEAQ (reference sequence). The CDR3 spans 13 residues. CDR3 in DNA: TGTGCCAGCAGCTTAGGGTCGGGGGCTGAAGCTTTCTTT. Protein product: CASSLGSGAEAFF.

This chain links TRBV5-4 with TRBJ2-7; D perhaps matches TRBD1 (5 bases). Trimming cost V 0 bases and J 5 bases, with 9 bases left between them. Germline loops: CDR1 SGHNT, CDR2 YYREEE (reference sequence). The CDR3 is 13 amino acids. The CDR3, as DNA: TGTGCCAGCAGCTTGGTAGGGGTTGACGAGCAGTACGTC. Translation: CASSLVGVDEQYV.

In nucleotides, the CDR3 is TGTGCCAGCAGCTTCGACAGGGCCTCCTACAATGAGCAGTTCTTC. It yields the protein CASSFDRASYNEQFF. This rearrangement joins TRBV7-3 to TRBJ2-1, with 7 bases that match TRBD1. V lost 3 bases, J lost 0 bases, and 2 bases stayed unmatched. This CDR3 has 15 amino acids. Per germline, CDR1 SGHTA and CDR2 FQGTGA.

This chain links TRBV2 with TRBJ1-5; 8 bases line up with TRBD1. V was clipped by 3 bases and J by 6 bases; unmatched bases: 4. The CDR3 runs 14 residues. Per germline, CDR1 SNHLY and CDR2 FYNNEI. Here the CDR3 DNA reads TGTGCCAGCAGTGAGAGAACAGGGGGTCAGCCCCAGCATTTT. Amino acid sequence: CASSERTGGQPQHF. Based on the CDR3 plus reference TRBV2 and TRBJ1-5, the full variable domain is EPEVTQTPSHQVTQMGQEVILRCVPISNHLYFYWYRQILGQKVEFLVSFYNNEISEKSEIFDDQFSVERPDGSNFTLKIRSTKLEDSAMYFCASSERTGGQPQHFGDGTRLSIL.

The genes are TRBV5-4 and TRBJ1-2; D possibly corresponds to TRBD1 (6 bases). With 0 bases removed from V and 5 bases from J, the gap between germline ends came to 11 bases. CDR1 and CDR2 from the germline V gene are SGHNT and YYREEE (reference sequence). The CDR3 runs to 14 residues. CDR3 in amino acids: CASSLGWGTYGYTF. DNA of the CDR3: TGTGCCAGCAGCTTGGGGTGGGGGACATATGGCTACACCTTC.

This rearrangement joins TRBV5-8 to TRBJ1-1, with a tentative D call TRBD1 (6 bases). The CDR3 is 15 amino acids. Germline V gene sequence: CDR1 SGHTS, CDR2 YDEGEE. Trimming stripped 4 bases from V and 5 bases from J, with 18 bases between. CDR3 nucleotides: TGTGCCAGCAGCCCGGAGGGGGGGGCGCGAACTGAAGCTTTCTTT. Its protein product is CASSPEGGARTEAFF.

The chain couples TRBV30 to TRBJ1-2, with 7 nucleotides matching TRBD1. The CDR3 contains 12 residues. The J segment lost 2 bases and the V segment lost 5 bases, leaving 2 bases of the junction unmatched. From germline, CDR1 is GTSNPN and CDR2 SVGIG (reference sequence). CDR3 sequence (DNA): TGTGCCTGGTGGACAGGAAACTATGGCTACACCTTC. This translates into CAWWTGNYGYTF.

This chain links TRBV14 with TRBJ2-2, with 7 nucleotides matching TRBD1. This CDR3 has 14 amino acids. Germline loops: CDR1 SGHDN, CDR2 FVKESK. Unmatched junction bases numbered 5, after V lost 5 bases and J lost 5 bases. The CDR3 coding sequence is TGTGCCAGCAGCGTAAGACAGGGAACCGGGGAGCTGTTTTTT. Protein product: CASSVRQGTGELFF.